This entry is about one T cell receptor (beta chain). Its antigen is currently unknown. Per the germline V gene, CDR1 is MDHEN and CDR2 is SYDVKM. The J segment lost 7 bases and the V segment lost 6 bases, leaving 10 bases of the junction unmatched. The length of the CDR3 is 15 residues. The isolated RNA, all of it, was reverse transcribed, so expressed TCRB transcripts were what got sequenced. Data came from immunoSEQ multiplex PCR; TCRdb stores just in-frame clones and leaves some out. Among more than 95,000 clones listed, 28% were seen once. CD45RO/CCR7/CD25/CD127/CD95/CD27 sorting isolated CD4+ naive, central memory, regulatory and stem cell-like memory cells. Purities over 95% were achieved in all sorted populations. This record belongs to a study of beta chain features in type 1 diabetes. Study results and caveats: Across patients, naive, central memory and Treg TCRB repertoires exhibited apparently greater similarity than was observed across healthy donors. Possible PCR preference for shorter templates applied equally to patients and controls. The study found moderately but significantly shorter TCRB CDR3s in all four CD4+ subsets of Type 1 diabetes patients.

The sequence was collected from a woman between 18 and 29 years old with type 1 diabetes. Material for sequencing was central memory CD4+ T cells from blood. The chain employs TRBV28 and TRBJ2-1; 9 bases are shared with TRBD2. CDR3 nucleotides: TGTGCCAGCAGGCCGATAGCGGGAGCTCGGAATGAGCAGTTCTTC. This codes for CASRPIAGARNEQFF.